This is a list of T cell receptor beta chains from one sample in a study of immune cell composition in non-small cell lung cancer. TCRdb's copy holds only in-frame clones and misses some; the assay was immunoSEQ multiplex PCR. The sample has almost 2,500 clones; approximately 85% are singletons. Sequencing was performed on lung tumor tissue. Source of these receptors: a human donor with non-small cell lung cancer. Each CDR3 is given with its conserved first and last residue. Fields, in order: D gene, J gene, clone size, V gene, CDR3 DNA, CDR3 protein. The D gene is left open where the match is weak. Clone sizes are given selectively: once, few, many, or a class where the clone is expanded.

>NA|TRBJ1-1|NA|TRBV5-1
TGCGCCAGCAGCGTTCCGGGGTTTACTGAAGCTTTCTTT
CASSVPGFTEAFF
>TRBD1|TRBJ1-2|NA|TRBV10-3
TGTGCCACCGCGGTACAGGGGAGGTATAGTGGCTACACCTTC
CATAVQGRYSGYTF
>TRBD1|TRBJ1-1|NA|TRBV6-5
TGTGCCAGCAGTAGTGGACAGGGGGAGGCTTTCTTT
CASSSGQGEAFF
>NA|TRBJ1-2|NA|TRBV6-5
TGTGCCAGCATGGGTGTGGGCGCAATCTATGGCTACACCTTC
CASMGVGAIYGYTF
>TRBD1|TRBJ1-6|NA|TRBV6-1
TGTGCCAGCAGTGAAGTAGGGACAGGGAGGGATTCACCCCTCCACTTT
CASSEVGTGRDSPLHF
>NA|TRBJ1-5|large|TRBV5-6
TGTGCCAGCAGCTTACTAACCGACGGTAGCAATCAGCCCCAGCATTTT
CASSLLTDGSNQPQHF
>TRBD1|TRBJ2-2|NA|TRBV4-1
TGCGCCAGCAGCCAACAGGGGGCGAGGACCGGGGAGCTGTTTTTT
CASSQQGARTGELFF
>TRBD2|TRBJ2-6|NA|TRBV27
TGTGCCAGCAGTTCCCTAAGCGGGAGGGCCGGACTCACGCGCCTCTCTGGGGCCAACGTCCTGACTTTC
CASSSLSGRAGLTRLSGANVLTF
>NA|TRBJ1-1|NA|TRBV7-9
TGTGCCAGCAGCTCTGACAGTTACACTGAAGCTTTCTTT
CASSSDSYTEAFF
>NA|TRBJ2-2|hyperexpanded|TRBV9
TGTGCCAGCAGCTCCCGACTCAGCACCGGGGAGCTGTTTTTT
CASSSRLSTGELFF
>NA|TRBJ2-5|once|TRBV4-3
TGCGCCAGCAGCCAGTTACTAGGACAGCCCCTCGGGGAGACCCAGTACTTC
CASSQLLGQPLGETQYF
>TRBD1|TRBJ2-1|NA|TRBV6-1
TGTGCCAGCCCGGGACAGGGGCTCCAGGAGCAGTTCTTC
CASPGQGLQEQFF
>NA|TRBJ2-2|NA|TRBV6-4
TGTGCCAGCAGCCTGCTGGCGGGCGTAAGCGGGGAGCTGTTTTTT
CASSLLAGVSGELFF
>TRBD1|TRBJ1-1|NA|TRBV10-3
TGTGCCATCAAAAGACAGGGGATGAACACTGAAGCTTTCTTT
CAIKRQGMNTEAFF
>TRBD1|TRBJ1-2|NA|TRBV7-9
TGTGCCAGCACCCGGGGACAGGCTTTTGACTATGGCTACACCTTC
CASTRGQAFDYGYTF
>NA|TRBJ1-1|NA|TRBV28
TGTGCCAGCACCCCCGCAGGGCTGGACACTGAAGCTTTCTTT
CASTPAGLDTEAFF
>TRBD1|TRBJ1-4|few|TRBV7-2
TGTGCCAGCAGCTCCGCCGGGACAGGGAGCCAAAAACTGTTTTTT
CASSSAGTGSQKLFF
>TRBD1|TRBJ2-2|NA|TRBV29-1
TGCAGCGTTGGGGACAGGGGGCGTAGGCTGTTTTTT
CSVGDRGRRLFF
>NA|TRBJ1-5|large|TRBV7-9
TGTGCCAGCAGCAATGAGGGGGATAGCAATCAGCCCCAGCATTTT
CASSNEGDSNQPQHF
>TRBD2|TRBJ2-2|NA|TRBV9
TGTGCCAGCAGCGAGGGACTAGCGGGAAACACCGGGGAGCTGTTTTTT
CASSEGLAGNTGELFF
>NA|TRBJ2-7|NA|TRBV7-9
TGTGCCAGCAGCCCCCCGAGCGGGCGACATCACTACGAGCAGTACTTC
CASSPPSGRHHYEQYF
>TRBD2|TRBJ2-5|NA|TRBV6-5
TGTGCCAGCAGTTGGGGACTAGCGGGAGGGAAAGAGACCCAGTACTTC
CASSWGLAGGKETQYF
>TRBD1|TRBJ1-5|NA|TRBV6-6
TGTGCCAGCAGGAGACAGGGATGGGGCAATCAGCCCCAGCATTTT
CASRRQGWGNQPQHF
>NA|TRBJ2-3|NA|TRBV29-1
TGCAGCGTTGGGGCCGCTTCAAGCACAGATACGCAGTATTTT
CSVGAASSTDTQYF
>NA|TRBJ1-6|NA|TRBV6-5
TGTGCCAGCAGTTACTCGGCAGGGACCTATAATTCACCCCTCCACTTT
CASSYSAGTYNSPLHF
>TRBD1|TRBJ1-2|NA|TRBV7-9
TGTGCCAGCAGCCCCCGACTGGAGGGGACAGGCGCCGGTTATGGCTACACCTTC
CASSPRLEGTGAGYGYTF
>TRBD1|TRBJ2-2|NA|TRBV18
TGTGCCAGCTCACCTCTGGACAGGGGCACCGGGGAGCTGTTTTTT
CASSPLDRGTGELFF
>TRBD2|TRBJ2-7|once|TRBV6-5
TGTGCCAGCAGTTTTACTAGCGGGTCCTACGAGCAGTACTTC
CASSFTSGSYEQYF
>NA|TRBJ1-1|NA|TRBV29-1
TGCAGCGTAATTGCGGGGGGGCGGGATATGAACACTGAAGCTTTCTTT
CSVIAGGRDMNTEAFF
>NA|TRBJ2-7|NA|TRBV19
TGTGCCAGTAGTATTAGCGGTTTTGCCGGCGAGCAGTACTTC
CASSISGFAGEQYF
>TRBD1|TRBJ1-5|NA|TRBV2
TGTGCCAGCACTGGGACAGGGGGCGCAGGGAATCAGCCCCAGCATTTT
CASTGTGGAGNQPQHF
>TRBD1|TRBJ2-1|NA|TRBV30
TGTGCCTGGAGCGCGGACAGGGGGCCCTTGAATGAGCAGTTCTTC
CAWSADRGPLNEQFF
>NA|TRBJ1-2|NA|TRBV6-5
TGTGCCAGCGGGGGACTTCCTAACTATGGCTACACCTTC
CASGGLPNYGYTF
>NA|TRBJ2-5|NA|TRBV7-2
TGTGCCAGCAGCTTAGGGGGGGGCGCGTGGGAGACCCAGTACTTC
CASSLGGGAWETQYF
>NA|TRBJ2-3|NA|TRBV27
TGTGCCAGCAGTTTATCTCCCGGGGATACGCAGTATTTT
CASSLSPGDTQYF
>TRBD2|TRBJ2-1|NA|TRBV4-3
TGCGCCAGCAGCATAGTCAGCGGGAGGGGCGACAATGAGCAGTTCTTC
CASSIVSGRGDNEQFF
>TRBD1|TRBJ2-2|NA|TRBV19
TGTGCCAGTAGTCTCGGGACAGGGAACACCGGGGAGCTGTTTTTT
CASSLGTGNTGELFF
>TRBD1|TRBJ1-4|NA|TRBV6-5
TGTGCCAGCAGCCTCACAGGGGCAACTAATGAAAAACTGTTTTTT
CASSLTGATNEKLFF
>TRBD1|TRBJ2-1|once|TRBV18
TGTGCCAGCTCACCGATAACAGGGGAGAATGAGCAGTTCTTC
CASSPITGENEQFF
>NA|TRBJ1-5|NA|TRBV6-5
TGTGCCAGCAGTGTTCAGGAGGGCCGCAATCAGCCCCAGCATTTT
CASSVQEGRNQPQHF
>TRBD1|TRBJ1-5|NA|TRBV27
TGTGCCAGCAGTGTGAGGGGACAGGTTAGCAATCAGCCCCAGCATTTT
CASSVRGQVSNQPQHF
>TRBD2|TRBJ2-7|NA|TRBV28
TGTGCCCACGGGAGGGGAAACTACGAGCAGTACTTC
CAHGRGNYEQYF
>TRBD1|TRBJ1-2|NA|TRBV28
TGTGCCAGCAGTTTGGGAACAGGGGGCTTTGGCTACACCTTC
CASSLGTGGFGYTF
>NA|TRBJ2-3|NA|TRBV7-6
TGTGCCAGCAGCTTAGTAGCGGATACGCAGTATTTT
CASSLVADTQYF
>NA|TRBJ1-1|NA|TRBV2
TGTGCCAGCGGCCCAGAAACCATGAACACTGAAGCTTTCTTT
CASGPETMNTEAFF
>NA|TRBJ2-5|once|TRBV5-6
TGTGCCAGCAGCTTGATGACTAGGGAGACCCAGTACTTC
CASSLMTRETQYF
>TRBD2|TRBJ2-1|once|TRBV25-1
TGTGCCAGCAGTGCTGCGGGAGGGCAGGTTGATGAGCAGTTCTTC
CASSAAGGQVDEQFF
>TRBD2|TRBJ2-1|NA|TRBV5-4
TGTGCCAGCAGCTACACCCTCGGCGGGAGGGGGAATGAGCAGTTCTTC
CASSYTLGGRGNEQFF
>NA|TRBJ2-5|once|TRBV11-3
TGTGCCAGCAGCTTAGGGTCCGGGGTCGGGGAGACCCAGTACTTC
CASSLGSGVGETQYF
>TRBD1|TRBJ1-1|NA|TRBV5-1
TGCGCCAGCAGCTCAGGACAGGGGGCATGGGGGACTGAAGCTTTCTTT
CASSSGQGAWGTEAFF
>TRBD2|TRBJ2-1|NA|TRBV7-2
TGTGCCAGCAGCTCACCTAGCGGGACCTACAATGAGCAGTTCTTC
CASSSPSGTYNEQFF
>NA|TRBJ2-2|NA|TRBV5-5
TGTGCCAGCAGCCGTACAGGGCCCGGGGAGCTGTTTTTT
CASSRTGPGELFF
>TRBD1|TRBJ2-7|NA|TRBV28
TGTGCCAGCATAGGTTCTTCCGGAAGACAGGGGGCGTATCGGACCTACGAGCAGTACTTC
CASIGSSGRQGAYRTYEQYF
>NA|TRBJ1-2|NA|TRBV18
TGTGCCAGCTCATACGACAGGTTCCTCTATGGCTACACCTTC
CASSYDRFLYGYTF